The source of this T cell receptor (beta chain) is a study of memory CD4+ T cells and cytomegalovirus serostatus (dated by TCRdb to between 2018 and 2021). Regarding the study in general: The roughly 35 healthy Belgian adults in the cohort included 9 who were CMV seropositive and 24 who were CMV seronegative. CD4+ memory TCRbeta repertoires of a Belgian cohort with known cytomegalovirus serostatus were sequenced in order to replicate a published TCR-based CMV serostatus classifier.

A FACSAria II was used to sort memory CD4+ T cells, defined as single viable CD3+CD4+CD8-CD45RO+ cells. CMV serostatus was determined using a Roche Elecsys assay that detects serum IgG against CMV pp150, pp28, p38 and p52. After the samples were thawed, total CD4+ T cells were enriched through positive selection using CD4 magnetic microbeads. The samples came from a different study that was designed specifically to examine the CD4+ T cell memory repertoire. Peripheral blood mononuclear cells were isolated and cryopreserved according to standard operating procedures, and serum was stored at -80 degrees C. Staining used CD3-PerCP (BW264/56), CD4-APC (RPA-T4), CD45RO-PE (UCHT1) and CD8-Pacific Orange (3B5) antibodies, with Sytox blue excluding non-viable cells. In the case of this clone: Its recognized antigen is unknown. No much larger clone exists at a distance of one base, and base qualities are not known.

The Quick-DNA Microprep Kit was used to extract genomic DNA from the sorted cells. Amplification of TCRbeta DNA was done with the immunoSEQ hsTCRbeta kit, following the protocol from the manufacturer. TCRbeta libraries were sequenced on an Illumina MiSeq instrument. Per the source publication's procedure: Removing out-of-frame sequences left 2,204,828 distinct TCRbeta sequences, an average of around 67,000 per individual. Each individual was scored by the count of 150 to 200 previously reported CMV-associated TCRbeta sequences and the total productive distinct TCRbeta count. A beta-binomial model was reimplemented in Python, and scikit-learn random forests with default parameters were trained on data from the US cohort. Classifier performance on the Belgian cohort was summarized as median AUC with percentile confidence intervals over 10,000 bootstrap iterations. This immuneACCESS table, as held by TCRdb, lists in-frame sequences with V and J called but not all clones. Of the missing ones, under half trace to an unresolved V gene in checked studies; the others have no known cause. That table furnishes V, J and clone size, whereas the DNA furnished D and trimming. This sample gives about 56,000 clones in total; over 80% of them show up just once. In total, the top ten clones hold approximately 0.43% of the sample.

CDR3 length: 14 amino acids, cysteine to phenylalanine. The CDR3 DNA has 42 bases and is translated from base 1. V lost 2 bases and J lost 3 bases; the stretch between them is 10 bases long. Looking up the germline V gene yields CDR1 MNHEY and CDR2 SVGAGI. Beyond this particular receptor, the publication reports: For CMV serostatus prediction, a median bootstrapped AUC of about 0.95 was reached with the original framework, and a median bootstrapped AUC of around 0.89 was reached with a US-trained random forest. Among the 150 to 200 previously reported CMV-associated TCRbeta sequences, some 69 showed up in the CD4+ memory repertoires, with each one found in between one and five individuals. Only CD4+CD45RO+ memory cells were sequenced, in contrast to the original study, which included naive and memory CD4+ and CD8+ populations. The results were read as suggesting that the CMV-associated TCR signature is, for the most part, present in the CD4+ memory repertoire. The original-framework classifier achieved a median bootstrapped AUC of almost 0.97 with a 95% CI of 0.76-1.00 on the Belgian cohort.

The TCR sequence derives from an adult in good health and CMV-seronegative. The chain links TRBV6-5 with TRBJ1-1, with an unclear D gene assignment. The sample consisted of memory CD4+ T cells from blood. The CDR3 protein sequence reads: CASSYGPQYTEAFF. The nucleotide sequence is TGTGCCAGCAGTTACGGGCCCCAGTACACTGAAGCTTTCTTT.